These T cell receptor beta chains were read from a single sample in a study of type 1 regulatory T cells. TCRdb re-called the reads through MiXCR, storing one row per CDR3 protein. The sample holds just under 65,000 distinct CDR3 sequences, just under 50% seen once. The antigens these receptors bind are not known. The material sequenced was cultured non-Tr1 T cells, either the whole culture or a sorted T cell fraction (not recorded which). The receptors were sampled from a human donor in good health. The CDR3 runs from the conserved cysteine through the conserved F or W. Fields, in order: CDR3 protein, CDR3 DNA, V gene, D gene, J gene, clone size. A D gene is named only where the DNA matches it firmly. Some rows have no size entry. The others give once, few or many, or a class for an expanded clone.

CDR3: CASSSPTVPVGEAFF; DNA: TGCGCCAGCAGCTCGCCGACAGTGCCCGTGGGTGAAGCTTTCTTT; V: TRBV5-1; D: -; J: TRBJ1-1; size: -
CDR3: CSAKGGLAARMYF; DNA: TGCAGTGCTAAGGGGGGACTAGCGGCGAGAATGTACTTC; V: TRBV20-1; D: TRBD2; J: TRBJ2-7; size: -
CDR3: CASSFWSAGSTEAFF; DNA: TGTGCCAGCAGTTTTTGGTCAGCAGGGAGCACTGAAGCTTTCTTT; V: TRBV12-3/TRBV12-4; D: -; J: TRBJ1-1; size: few
CDR3: CASSGRQGDTEAFF; DNA: TGTGCCAGCAGTGGCCGACAGGGCGACACTGAAGCTTTCTTT; V: TRBV2; D: TRBD1; J: TRBJ1-1; size: -
CDR3: CASGPTGLNTEAFF; DNA: TGTGCCAGCGGACCGACAGGGTTGAACACTGAAGCTTTCTTT; V: TRBV12-3/TRBV12-4; D: TRBD1; J: TRBJ1-1; size: -
CDR3: CASSSLAGAPTDTQYF; DNA: TGTGCCAGCTCATCGTTAGCGGGGGCCCCCACAGATACGCAGTATTTT; V: TRBV18; D: TRBD2; J: TRBJ2-3; size: -
CDR3: CASSLRAGQETQYF; DNA: TGTGCCAGCAGCCTAAGAGCAGGTCAAGAGACCCAGTACTTC; V: TRBV14; D: -; J: TRBJ2-5; size: -
CDR3: CASSYRTGGVGYTF; DNA: TGTGCCAGCAGTTACAGGACAGGGGGCGTCGGCTACACCTTC; V: TRBV2; D: TRBD1; J: TRBJ1-2; size: few
CDR3: CSARVGTSADTQYF; DNA: TGCAGTGCTAGAGTTGGGACTAGCGCAGATACGCAGTATTTT; V: TRBV20-1; D: TRBD2; J: TRBJ2-3; size: -
CDR3: CASSGLSIKSGTEGWGYGYTF; DNA: TGTGCCAGCAGCGGACTTTCGATTAAGTCCGGGACAGAGGGCTGGGGCTATGGCTACACCTTC; V: TRBV5-4; D: TRBD1; J: TRBJ1-2; size: -
CDR3: CASSLMTSGGTPLQYF; DNA: TGTGCCAGCAGCTTAATGACTAGCGGGGGCACCCCACTACAGTATTTT; V: TRBV7-9; D: TRBD2; J: TRBJ2-3; size: -
CDR3: CASSMGGSTDTQYF; DNA: TGTGCCAGCAGCATGGGGGGAAGCACAGATACGCAGTATTTT; V: TRBV7-2; D: -; J: TRBJ2-3; size: many
CDR3: CASDDGVGANTEAFF; DNA: TGTGCCAGCGATGATGGGGTCGGGGCGAACACTGAAGCTTTCTTT; V: TRBV19; D: -; J: TRBJ1-1; size: -
CDR3: CASSPGGLYLGNTIYF; DNA: TGCGCCAGCAGCCCCGGGGGACTCTACCTCGGAAACACCATATATTTT; V: TRBV5-1; D: -; J: TRBJ1-3; size: -
CDR3: CASSESRVSYEQYF; DNA: TGTGCCAGCAGTGAATCTCGGGTCTCCTACGAGCAGTACTTC; V: TRBV6-1; D: -; J: TRBJ2-7; size: -
CDR3: CASTATGSSIEQFF; DNA: TGCGCCAGCACCGCTACAGGAAGTTCGATTGAGCAGTTCTTC; V: TRBV5-1; D: -; J: TRBJ2-1; size: -
CDR3: CASSFTRTYAYNEQFF; DNA: TGTGCCAGCAGCTTCACCCGGACCTACGCCTACAATGAGCAGTTCTTC; V: TRBV13; D: -; J: TRBJ2-1; size: few
CDR3: CASSPRDSARREQYF; DNA: TGTGCCAGCAGCCCGCGGGACAGCGCCCGTCGGGAGCAGTACTTC; V: TRBV11-1; D: -; J: TRBJ2-7; size: few
CDR3: CASSLQGTGGTDTQYF; DNA: TGCGCCAGCAGCCTACAAGGAACAGGGGGGACAGATACGCAGTATTTT; V: TRBV5-1; D: TRBD1; J: TRBJ2-3; size: -
CDR3: CASSPGEGTDTQYF; DNA: TGTGCCAGCAGCCCGGGCGAAGGCACAGATACGCAGTATTTT; V: TRBV7-2; D: -; J: TRBJ2-3; size: few
CDR3: CASSVDMRNTGELFF; DNA: TGTGCCAGTAGTGTGGACATGAGAAACACCGGGGAGCTGTTTTTT; V: TRBV19; D: -; J: TRBJ2-2; size: -
CDR3: CASSSGWDEQFF; DNA: TGTGCCAGCAGCTCCGGTTGGGATGAGCAGTTCTTC; V: TRBV5-4; D: -; J: TRBJ2-1; size: few